The 19 T cell receptor beta chains presented below share a single source sample, sequenced in a study of T cell repertoires and leukemia-associated antigens. TCRdb reprocessed the 5' RACE reads via MiXCR and lists one record per CDR3 protein. The sample carries 11,000 to 15,000 distinct CDR3 sequences, approximately 39% recorded once. These receptors have no known antigen. The source material was CD3+ T cells sorted from blood and cultured. The receptors derive from a female donor in good health.

Worth noting for this clonotype: A read error may account for a junction end that differs from germline. The chain has TRBV7-8 and TRBJ1-2, with D possibly being TRBD1 (6 bases). The CDR3 consists of 14 residues. Germline V lookup: CDR1 SGHVS, CDR2 FQNEAQ. This CDR3 is CASSRDGGTYGCTF. The CDR3 DNA sequence: TGTGCCAGCAGCCGAGACGGGGGCACCTATGGCTGCACCTTC.

This clonotype was observed a few times. Compared with germline, one end of the junction differs, possibly owing to a read error. This sequence joins TRBV5-1 and TRBJ2-1; 9 bases are shared with TRBD2. This CDR3 contains 16 residues. Germline V CDR1 and CDR2: SGHRS, YFSETQ. CDR3 residues: CASSLSSGRTYNEQSF. The CDR3 region has the DNA TGCGCTAGCAGCCTGAGCAGCGGGAGGACGTACAATGAGCAGTCCTTC.

This chain uses TRBV21-1 with TRBJ2-7; TRBD1, the table's D call, lacks a check against the DNA. TRBV21-1 is marked as a pseudogene. The CDR3 loop spans 18 amino acids. The CDR3 reads CASSKERCSGTGGSEQYF. The CDR3 DNA reads as TGTGCCAGCAGCAAAGAGAGATGTTCTGGGACAGGGGGCAGCGAGCAGTACTTC.

In this sample, this clonotype turned up many times. The V call is TRBV23-1, the J call TRBJ1-1; 11 bases align to TRBD1. TRBV23-1 is labeled an ORF, and its function is uncertain. J lost 3 bases, V lost 2 bases, and 17 bases had no gene match. The CDR3 consists of 20 residues. CDR3 residues: CASSQPSLVGQGAEDTEAFF. Here the CDR3 DNA reads TGCGCCAGCAGTCAACCGAGTCTGGTCGGACAGGGGGCGGAGGACACTGAAGCTTTCTTT.

This clonotype was counted ten times or more. V and J are TRBV28 and TRBJ2-1, with TRBD2 matching 8 bases. This CDR3 comprises 17 residues. With V trimmed by 3 bases and J by 7 bases, 14 bases remained unmatched. Per germline, CDR1 MDHEN and CDR2 SYDVKM. CDR3 loop: CASSLGKTGRARNEQFF. CDR3 in DNA: TGTGCCAGCAGTTTGGGGAAGACCGGGAGGGCCAGAAATGAGCAGTTCTTC.

This clonotype is categorized as medium-sized. The V and J genes are TRBV5-1 and TRBJ1-4, with 7 bases matching TRBD1. The length of the CDR3 is 15 residues. Per germline, CDR1 SGHRS and CDR2 YFSETQ. J gave up 10 bases and V 4 bases, and 13 bases lay outside the gene matches. CDR3 loop: CASSLSDRRFGKLFF. The CDR3 DNA is TGCGCCAGCAGCCTCTCGGACAGGCGCTTTGGAAAACTGTTTTTT.

By sample share, this clonotype is medium-sized. The genes are TRBV7-2 and TRBJ2-7; perhaps TRBD2 as D (7 bases). Germline assignment: CDR1 SGHTA and CDR2 FQGNSA. Trimming removed 5 bases at V and 6 bases at J, with 20 bases between. CDR3 length: 15 amino acids. The DNA of the CDR3 is TGTGCCAGCAGCCGCGGTTTAGGCGGGGGCCTCGAGCAGTACTTC. Translation: CASSRGLGGGLEQYF.

The chain employs TRBV4-1 and TRBJ2-7; a weak D match, TRBD2 (5 bases). Germline CDR1 reads MGHRA; CDR2 reads YSYEKL. The ends were cut back, 0 bases at V and 3 bases at J, with 9 bases in the middle. This CDR3 spans 14 amino acids. CDR3 sequence (DNA): TGCGCCAGCAGCCAAGATCAGAGGGTCTACGAGCAGTACTTC. Its protein is CASSQDQRVYEQYF.

This clonotype is medium-sized in the sample. The chain recombines TRBV10-3 with TRBJ2-3; D may be TRBD1 (6 bases). The CDR3 has 15 residues. Trimming cost V 7 bases and J 1 base, with 15 bases left between them. CDR1 ENHRY and CDR2 SYGVKD come from the germline V gene. CDR3 amino acids: CAINLSPGGTDTQYF. In DNA, the CDR3 is TGTGCCATCAATTTATCCCCAGGGGGCACAGATACGCAGTATTTT.

This clonotype qualifies as medium-sized. The J gene is TRBJ2-1, the V gene TRBV5-1; 7 bases map to TRBD2. Trimming at V came to 3 bases and at J to 2 bases, leaving 8 bases not matched to a gene. This CDR3 spans 16 amino acids. Germline loops: CDR1 SGHRS, CDR2 YFSETQ. The CDR3 sequence: CASSWEGQATYNEQFF. CDR3 DNA sequence: TGCGCCAGCAGCTGGGAGGGTCAGGCAACCTACAATGAGCAGTTCTTC.

This chain links TRBV4-2 with TRBJ2-6, with 9 nucleotides matching TRBD1. This CDR3 spans 18 amino acids. Trimming took 4 bases from V and 2 from J; bases not matched to a gene: 9. CDR1 and CDR2 (germline): LGHNA, YNFKEQ. The CDR3 is CASSLVARQGAGANVLTF. As DNA, the CDR3 is TGTGCCAGCAGCCTTGTGGCCAGACAGGGGGCTGGGGCCAACGTCCTGACTTTC.

This clonotype was seen a handful of times. This chain joins TRBV20-1 and TRBJ1-5; 12 bases match TRBD1. V trimming: 0 bases; J trimming: 6 bases; junction bases outside the gene matches: 6. Looked up from germline, CDR1 is DFQATT and CDR2 is SNEGSKA (reference sequence). The CDR3 consists of 16 residues. The chain's CDR3 is CSARDRDRGLLQPQHF. CDR3 coding DNA: TGCAGTGCTAGAGACCGGGACAGGGGGCTTCTTCAGCCCCAGCATTTT.

In this sample, this clonotype is medium-sized (0.01 to 0.1%). The chain couples TRBV20-1 to TRBJ1-1, with 10 bases aligning to TRBD1. The CDR3 has 13 amino acids. Germline V gene data show CDR1 as DFQATT and CDR2 as SNEGSKA (reference sequence). V dropped 4 bases and J dropped 5; count of bases not matched to a gene: 4. The CDR3 protein is CSANGQGGTEAFF. CDR3 nucleotide sequence: TGCAGTGCTAACGGACAGGGGGGGACTGAAGCTTTCTTT.

This clonotype was detected a few times. The rearrangement joins TRBV20-1 to TRBJ2-7, with a weak D call TRBD2 (5 bases). Per the germline V gene, CDR1 is DFQATT and CDR2 is SNEGSKA (reference sequence). The CDR3 has 12 residues. V was shortened by 5 bases and J by 3 bases, with 11 bases between the two germline ends. CDR3 sequence (DNA): TGCAGTGCTCAAACTAGTCGCTACGAGCAGTACTTC. Its translation is CSAQTSRYEQYF.

This clonotype is deemed medium-sized (0.01 to 0.1%). CDR3 sequence reads: CASRMNTEAFF. CDR3 nucleotides: TGTGCCAGCAGAATGAACACTGAAGCTTTCTTT. The rearrangement uses TRBV6-5 and TRBJ1-1; D is uncertain. CDR3 length: 11 amino acids. CDR1 and CDR2 from the germline V gene are MNHEY and SVGAGI. V lost 6 bases to trimming and J lost 0 bases, with 2 bases between them.

This clonotype came up many times. Its ends do not fully match the called genes, so a read error is possible. This chain links TRBV4-1 with TRBJ2-1; 9 bases align to TRBD2. Per the germline V gene, CDR1 is MGHRA and CDR2 is YSYEKL. CDR3 length: 14 amino acids. CDR3 sequence reads: CAGSSSGLANEQFF. DNA of the CDR3: TGCGCCGGCAGCTCATCGGGACTAGCCAATGAGCAGTTCTTC.

The chain uses TRBV5-6 and TRBJ2-1, with D perhaps TRBD1 or TRBD2 (5 bases each). Trimming took off 2 bases at V and 0 bases at J, with 15 bases between the two ends. This CDR3 comprises 17 residues. Germline loops: CDR1 SGHDT, CDR2 YYEEEE. CDR3 protein: CASSFFGAENSYNEQFF. The CDR3 DNA follows: TGTGCCAGCAGCTTCTTCGGGGCAGAAAACTCCTACAATGAGCAGTTCTTC.

This clonotype ranks as medium-sized. V gene TRBV5-1 combines with J gene TRBJ1-2; D not resolved. V was pared by 0 bases and J by 6 bases, with 15 bases between. CDR1 and CDR2 from the germline V gene are SGHRS and YFSETQ. The CDR3 is 15 amino acids. The DNA of the CDR3 is TGCGCCAGCAGCTTGGCCTACGACATCTCCGATGGCTACACCTTC. Protein product: CASSLAYDISDGYTF.

This clonotype is termed medium-sized. The V gene is TRBV20-1, the J gene TRBJ2-7; no reliable D call. Germline lookup yields CDR1 DFQATT and CDR2 SNEGSKA (reference sequence). V dropped 3 bases and J dropped 3 bases, with 9 bases sitting between them. The CDR3 contains 12 residues. CDR3 protein: CSARAGRYEQYF. As DNA, the CDR3 is TGCAGTGCTAGGGCAGGCCGCTACGAGCAGTACTTC.